These T cell receptor beta chains were read from a single sample in a study of blood T cell repertoires in COVID-19. The assay was immunoSEQ multiplex PCR, and TCRdb's table has in-frame clones only and misses some. The data show approximately 190,000 clones, with roughly four fifths seen just once and about 6.5% held by the top ten. Sequenced material: peripheral blood. These receptors were obtained from a woman aged 40-49 years with acute or convalescent COVID-19. Each CDR3 is given with its conserved first and last residue. Each record gives: J gene, D gene, CDR3 length, clone size, V gene, CDR3 DNA, CDR3 protein. The D gene is left open where the match is weak. The listing skips clone size in some rows; elsewhere it reads once, few, many or a size class.

TRBJ1-3,NA,14,NA,TRBV9,TGTGCCAGCAGCCCCGGCGGGGCTGGAAACACCATATATTTT,CASSPGGAGNTIYF
TRBJ1-1,NA,14,NA,TRBV5-1,TGCGCCAGCAGCTTATCACAGGGCACCACTGAAGCTTTCTTT,CASSLSQGTTEAFF
TRBJ1-2,NA,12,NA,TRBV3-1/TRBV3-2,TGTGCCAGCAGCCAGAGGGTGCATGGCTACACCTTC,CASSQRVHGYTF
TRBJ2-5,TRBD1,18,few,TRBV19,TGTGCCAGTAGTATACACCGGGACAGGGGGCGGATACAAGAGACCCAGTACTTC,CASSIHRDRGRIQETQYF
TRBJ2-1,NA,16,NA,TRBV3-1/TRBV3-2,TGTGCCAGCAGCCAAGGTGTCGGGAGTGGTTACAATGAGCAGTTCTTC,CASSQGVGSGYNEQFF
TRBJ1-1,NA,14,NA,TRBV19,TGTGCCAGTAGGCCAGGGAGGGGGAACACTGAAGCTTTCTTT,CASRPGRGNTEAFF
TRBJ1-5,NA,13,NA,TRBV7-2,TGTGCCAGCAGCTTAGCCCAGGATCAGCCCCAGCATTTT,CASSLAQDQPQHF
TRBJ2-7,TRBD1,14,NA,TRBV5-4,TGTGCCAGCAGCAGGGGGACAGGTTCGTACGAGCAGTACTTC,CASSRGTGSYEQYF
TRBJ1-2,NA,14,NA,TRBV30,TGTGCCTGGGCCCCGGGGGGGGAGGACTATGGCTACACCTTC,CAWAPGGEDYGYTF
TRBJ2-7,NA,14,NA,TRBV9,TGTGCCAGCAGCTCCCCGTCTTACAGTTACGAGCAGTACTTC,CASSSPSYSYEQYF
TRBJ2-5,NA,15,NA,TRBV30,TGTGCCTTGGGGCAGGGGGCGCGGGGGGGAGAGACCCAGTACTTC,CALGQGARGGETQYF
TRBJ1-1,TRBD1,14,NA,TRBV5-4,TGTGCCAGCAGCTTATTTGGGACAGACGCTGAAGCTTTCTTT,CASSLFGTDAEAFF
TRBJ2-2,TRBD2,16,NA,TRBV5-4,TGTGCCAGCAGCTTGGCGGGCGGGAGGGTTACCGGGGAGCTGTTTTTT,CASSLAGGRVTGELFF
TRBJ1-3,NA,19,NA,TRBV7-8,TGTGCCAGCAGCTTAGCGCTAATCGAAAAGACAGACTCTAGAAACACCATATATTTT,CASSLALIEKTDSRNTIYF
TRBJ1-5,TRBD1,14,NA,TRBV6-5,TGTGCCAGCAAGACAGGGAAGGACAATCAGCCCCAGCATTTT,CASKTGKDNQPQHF
TRBJ1-4,NA,16,few,TRBV11-2,TGTGCCAGCAGCTACCGACAGCTTCCAACTAATGAAAAACTGTTTTTT,CASSYRQLPTNEKLFF
TRBJ2-1,TRBD2,15,NA,TRBV6-5,TGTGCCAGCAGGAGGGGGCGGGAGGGCCTCTTTGAGCAGTTCTTC,CASRRGREGLFEQFF
TRBJ2-1,TRBD2,16,NA,TRBV9,TGTGCCAGCAGCGCTGGGACTAGCGGGAGTGTGGATGAGCAGTTCTTC,CASSAGTSGSVDEQFF
TRBJ1-1,NA,13,NA,TRBV5-1,TGCGCCAGCAGCCCAGGACAGTCCACTGAAGCTTTCTTT,CASSPGQSTEAFF
TRBJ1-1,NA,11,NA,TRBV5-8,TGTGCCAGCCAGTTGCTCACTGAAGCTTTCTTT,CASQLLTEAFF